Described below is a single T cell receptor beta chain sequence and its context. Its antigen is as yet unknown. This sample was taken from a study of cytomegalovirus exposure and HLA in healthy donors. The donors were in the approximately 120-subject validation cohort, distinct from the approximately 700-subject first cohort. Whole-study findings and limits: Cytomegalovirus status, reportedly, was diagnosed with high specificity and sensitivity by the classifier. Among TCR beta chains, those listed as cytomegalovirus-associated numbered some 160.

The table came from immunoSEQ multiplex PCR; TCRdb's copy has only in-frame clones and leaves some out. The repertoire holds 98,000 or so clones, around 95% seen once, with roughly 0.7% in the top ten. Germline V gene sequence: CDR1 MNHEY, CDR2 SVGAGI. Losses at the gene ends were 2 bases for V and 8 bases for J; bases not matched to a gene: 5. This CDR3 has 13 residues. This chain connects TRBV6-5 to TRBJ1-2, with 7 bases lining up with TRBD1. Sequenced material: PBMCs. This clonotype originated in a young woman in good health and CMV-seronegative. The CDR3 region is CASSYEGAEGYTF. Here the CDR3 DNA reads TGTGCCAGCAGTTACGAGGGGGCCGAAGGCTACACCTTC.